These 5 T cell receptor beta chains share one sample of origin, sequenced in a study of regulatory T cells in long-lasting Graves disease. Time point denoted: persistent/refractory GD, antithyroid drugs over 5 years with positive TRAb. With RNA extracted from PBMCs as input, the TCR library was made. According to the study, TCR beta libraries were built with iRepertoire HTBI primers and CDR3-region Arm-PCR. A single record per CDR3 protein comes from TCRdb applying MiXCR to the multiplex PCR reads. Here the sample spans 350,000 to 500,000 distinct CDR3 sequences, roughly a fifth being singletons. Sequenced material: peripheral blood mononuclear cells (PBMCs), taken when the disease was refractory, from a patient treated with antithyroid drugs. The receptors were sampled from a female donor with Graves disease.

The chain has TRBV6-1 and TRBJ2-7, with D hard to call. Trimming pared 5 bases from V and 7 bases from J, leaving 12 bases between. Germline V lookup: CDR1 MNHNS, CDR2 SASEGT. This CDR3 is 12 amino acids long. CDR3 coding DNA: TGTGCCAGCAGTCTCTCCTCGAGGGAGCAGTACTTC. It translates to CASSLSSREQYF.

Note on this clonotype: A much bigger clone sits one base away, suggesting this may be a read error. No conserved phenylalanine or tryptophan ends this CDR3, so it is likely a read error. The chain is built from TRBV28 and TRBJ1-5; no reliable D call. V was pared by 2 bases and J by 4 bases, with 6 bases between. Per germline, CDR1 MDHEN and CDR2 SYDVKM. There are 13 residues in the CDR3. CDR3: CASSLERNQPQHL. Here the CDR3 DNA reads TGTGCCAGCAGTTTAGAGAGGAATCAGCCCCAGCATTTA.

This clonotype was counted many times. The V call is TRBV10-2, the J call TRBJ2-2; no clear D gene. CDR1 is WSHSY, CDR2 SAAADI, per germline. Trimming shortened V by 2 bases and J by 5 bases, and 6 bases separated the two germline ends. The CDR3 loop spans 13 amino acids. The CDR3 loop is CASSEGLTGELFF. The DNA for the CDR3 is TGCGCCAGCAGTGAGGGTTTGACCGGGGAGCTGTTTTTT.

About this clonotype itself: Just one base apart from a much larger clone, this may be a read error. Since the CDR3 does not end with the conserved phenylalanine or tryptophan, this likely comes from a read error. The genes are TRBV27 and TRBJ2-5, with a weak D call TRBD1 (5 bases). The CDR3 loop spans 13 amino acids. With 4 bases removed from V and 2 bases from J, the gap between germline ends came to 8 bases. CDR1 is MNHEY and CDR2 is SMNVEV in the germline V gene (reference sequence). This chain's CDR3 is CASSWTSQETQYL. The CDR3, as DNA: TGTGCCAGCAGTTGGACAAGTCAAGAGACCCAGTACCTC.

This clonotype was recorded at least ten times. The chain recombines TRBV7-2 with TRBJ1-1, with D unclear. The V end lost 3 bases, the J end lost 0 bases, and 14 bases lay between the germline ends. The CDR3 consists of 16 residues. Per germline, CDR1 SGHTA and CDR2 FQGNSA. The CDR3 spells CASSFTSTTMNTEAFF. The CDR3 nucleotides read TGTGCCAGCAGCTTTACATCGACAACTATGAACACTGAAGCTTTCTTT. Full variable domain (missing parts from reference TRBV7-2 and TRBJ1-1): GAGVSQSPSNKVTEKGKDVELRCDPISGHTALYWYRQSLGQGLEFLIYFQGNSAPDKSGLPSDRFSAERTGGSVSTLTIQRTQQEDSAVYLCASSFTSTTMNTEAFFGQGTRLTVV.